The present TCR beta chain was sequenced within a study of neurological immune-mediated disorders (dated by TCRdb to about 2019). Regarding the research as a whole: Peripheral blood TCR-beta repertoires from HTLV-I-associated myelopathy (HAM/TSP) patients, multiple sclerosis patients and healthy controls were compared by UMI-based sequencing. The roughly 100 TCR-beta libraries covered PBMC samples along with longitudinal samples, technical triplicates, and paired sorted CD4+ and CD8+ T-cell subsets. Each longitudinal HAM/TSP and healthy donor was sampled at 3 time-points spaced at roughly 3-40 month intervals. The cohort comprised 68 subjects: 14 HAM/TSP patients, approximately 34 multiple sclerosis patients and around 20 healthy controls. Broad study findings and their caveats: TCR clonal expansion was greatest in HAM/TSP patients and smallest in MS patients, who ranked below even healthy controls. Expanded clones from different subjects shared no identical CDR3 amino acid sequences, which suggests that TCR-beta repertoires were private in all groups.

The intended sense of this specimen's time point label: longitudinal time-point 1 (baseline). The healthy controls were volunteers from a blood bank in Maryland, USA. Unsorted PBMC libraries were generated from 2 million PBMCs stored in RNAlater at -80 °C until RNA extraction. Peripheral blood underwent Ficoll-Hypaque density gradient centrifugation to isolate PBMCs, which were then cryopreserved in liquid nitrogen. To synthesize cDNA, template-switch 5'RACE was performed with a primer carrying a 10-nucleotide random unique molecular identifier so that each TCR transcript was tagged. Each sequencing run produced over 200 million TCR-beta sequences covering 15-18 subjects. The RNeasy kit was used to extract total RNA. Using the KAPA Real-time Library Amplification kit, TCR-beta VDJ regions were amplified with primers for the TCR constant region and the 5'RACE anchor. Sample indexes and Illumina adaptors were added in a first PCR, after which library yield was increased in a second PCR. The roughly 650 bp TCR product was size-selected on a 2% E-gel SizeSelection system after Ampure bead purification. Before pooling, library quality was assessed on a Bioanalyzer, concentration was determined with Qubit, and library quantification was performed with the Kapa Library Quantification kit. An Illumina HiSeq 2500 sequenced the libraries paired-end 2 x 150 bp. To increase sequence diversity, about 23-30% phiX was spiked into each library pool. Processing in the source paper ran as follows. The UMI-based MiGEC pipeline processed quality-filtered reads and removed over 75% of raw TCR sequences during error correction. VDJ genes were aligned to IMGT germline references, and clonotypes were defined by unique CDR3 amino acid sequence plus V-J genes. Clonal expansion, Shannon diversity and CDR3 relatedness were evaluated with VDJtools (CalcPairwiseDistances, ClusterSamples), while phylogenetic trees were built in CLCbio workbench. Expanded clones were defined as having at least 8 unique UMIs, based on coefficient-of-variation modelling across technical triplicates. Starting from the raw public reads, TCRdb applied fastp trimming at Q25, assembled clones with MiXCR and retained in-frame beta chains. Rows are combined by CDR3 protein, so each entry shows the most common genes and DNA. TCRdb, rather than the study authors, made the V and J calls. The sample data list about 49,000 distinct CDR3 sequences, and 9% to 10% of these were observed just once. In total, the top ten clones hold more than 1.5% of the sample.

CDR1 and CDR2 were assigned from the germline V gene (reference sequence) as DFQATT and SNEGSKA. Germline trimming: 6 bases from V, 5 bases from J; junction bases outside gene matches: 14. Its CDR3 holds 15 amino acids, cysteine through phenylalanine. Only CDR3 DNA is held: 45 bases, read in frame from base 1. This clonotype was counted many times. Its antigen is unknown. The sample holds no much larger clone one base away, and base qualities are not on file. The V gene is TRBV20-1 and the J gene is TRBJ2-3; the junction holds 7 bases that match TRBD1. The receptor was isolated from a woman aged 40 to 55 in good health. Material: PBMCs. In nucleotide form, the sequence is TGCAGTGCCCCTGAGGCAGGGGGATTAGGAGATACGCAGTATTTT. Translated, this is CSAPEAGGLGDTQYF.